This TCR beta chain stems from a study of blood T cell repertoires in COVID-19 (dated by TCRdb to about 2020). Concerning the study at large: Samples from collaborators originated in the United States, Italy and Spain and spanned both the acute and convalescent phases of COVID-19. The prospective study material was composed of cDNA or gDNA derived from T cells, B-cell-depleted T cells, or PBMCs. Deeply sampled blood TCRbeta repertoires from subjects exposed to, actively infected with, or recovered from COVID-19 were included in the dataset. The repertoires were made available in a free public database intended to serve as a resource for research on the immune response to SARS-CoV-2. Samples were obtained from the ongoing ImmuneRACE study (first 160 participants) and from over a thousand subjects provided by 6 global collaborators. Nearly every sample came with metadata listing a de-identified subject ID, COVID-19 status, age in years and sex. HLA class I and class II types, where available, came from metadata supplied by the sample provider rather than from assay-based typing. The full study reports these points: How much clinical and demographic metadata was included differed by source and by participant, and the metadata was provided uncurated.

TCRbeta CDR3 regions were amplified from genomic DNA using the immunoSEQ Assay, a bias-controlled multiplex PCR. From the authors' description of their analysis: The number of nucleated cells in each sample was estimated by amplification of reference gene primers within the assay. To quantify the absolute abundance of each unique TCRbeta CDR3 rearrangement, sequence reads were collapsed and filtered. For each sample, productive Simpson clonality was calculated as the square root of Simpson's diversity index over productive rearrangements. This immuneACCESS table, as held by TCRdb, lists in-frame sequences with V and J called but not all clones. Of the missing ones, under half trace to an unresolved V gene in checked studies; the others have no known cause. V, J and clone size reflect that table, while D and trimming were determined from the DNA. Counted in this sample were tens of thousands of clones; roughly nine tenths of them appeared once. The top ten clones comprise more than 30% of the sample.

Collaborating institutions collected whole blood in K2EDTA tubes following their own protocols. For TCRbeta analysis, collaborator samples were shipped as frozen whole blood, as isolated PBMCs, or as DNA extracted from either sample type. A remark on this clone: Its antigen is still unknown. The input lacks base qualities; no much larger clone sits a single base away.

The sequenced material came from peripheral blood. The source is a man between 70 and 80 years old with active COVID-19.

The CDR3 loop reads CASSLDDRVGAEAFF. Read as DNA, the sequence is TGTGCCAGCAGCTTAGATGACAGGGTGGGCGCTGAAGCTTTCTTT. The rearranged chain carries TRBV11-2 and TRBJ1-1; 7 central bases correspond to TRBD1. V loses 0 bases at its end and J loses 6 bases; junction bases beyond the gene matches: 7. From a lookup of the germline V gene, CDR1 and CDR2 are SGHAT and FQNNGV. From the cysteine up to the phenylalanine, the CDR3 has a length of 15 residues. The CDR3 DNA has 45 bases and is translated from base 1.